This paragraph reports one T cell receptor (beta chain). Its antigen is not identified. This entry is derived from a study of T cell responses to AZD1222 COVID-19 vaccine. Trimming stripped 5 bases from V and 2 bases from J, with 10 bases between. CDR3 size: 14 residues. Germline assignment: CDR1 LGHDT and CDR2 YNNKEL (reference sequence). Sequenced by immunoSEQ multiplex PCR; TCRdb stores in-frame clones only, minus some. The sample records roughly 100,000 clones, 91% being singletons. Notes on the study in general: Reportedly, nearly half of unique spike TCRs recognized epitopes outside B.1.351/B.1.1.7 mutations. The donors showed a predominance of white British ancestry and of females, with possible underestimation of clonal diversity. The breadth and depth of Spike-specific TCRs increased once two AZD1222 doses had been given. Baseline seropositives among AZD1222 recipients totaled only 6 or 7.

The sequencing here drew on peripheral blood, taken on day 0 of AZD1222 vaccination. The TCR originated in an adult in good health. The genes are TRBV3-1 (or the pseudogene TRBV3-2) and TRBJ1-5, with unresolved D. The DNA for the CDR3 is TGTGCCAGCAGCAATTTTGGACGCAATCAGCCCCAGCATTTT. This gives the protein CASSNFGRNQPQHF.